One and the same sample provided the 5 T cell receptor beta chains below, sequenced in a study of patients and donors after allogeneic stem cell transplantation (dated by TCRdb to the early 2020s). Library method: RT-PCR. Sequencing took place on a NextSeq 550. The public reads were quality trimmed at Q25 with fastp and then assembled into clones with MiXCR by TCRdb, keeping productive beta chains. Identical CDR3 protein sequences are pooled into one entry, listed with their most common genes and DNA. Across this sample there are fewer than 500,000 distinct CDR3 sequences, with roughly 17% seen only once. The ten largest clones represent around 6.8% of the sample. The sequencing input was blood, either unsorted or a sorted T cell fraction (not recorded which). Receptors originate from a human donor who was either an allogeneic HSCT recipient or a stem cell or donor lymphocyte infusion donor (not recorded which). It is not recorded whose cells these are; they may come from a transplant donor.

The J gene is TRBJ2-6, the V gene TRBV25-1; possible D gene TRBD1, 5 bases. Germline V lookup: CDR1 MGHDK, CDR2 SYGVNS. The CDR3 length is 16 residues. V was clipped by 6 bases and J by 0 bases, with 12 bases between them. The CDR3 spells CASSRTLPSGANVLTF. The CDR3 nucleotides are TGTGCCAGCAGCCGGACACTTCCCTCTGGGGCCAACGTCCTGACTTTC. Full variable domain (outside the CDR3, taken from reference TRBV25-1 and TRBJ2-6): EADIYQTPRYLVIGTGKKITLECSQTMGHDKMYWYQQDPGMELHLIHYSYGVNSTEKGDLSSESTVSRIRTEHFPLTLESARPSHTSQYLCASSRTLPSGANVLTFGAGSRLTVL.

This clonotype was detected many times. The chain combines TRBV24-1 with TRBJ2-5; maybe TRBD2 (6 bases). Germline V gene sequence: CDR1 KGHDR, CDR2 SFDVKD. The CDR3 sequence is 13 residues long. Trimming took off 5 bases at V and 4 bases at J, with 10 bases between the two ends. CDR3 amino acids: CATSGRAGETQYF. The CDR3 DNA reads as TGTGCCACCAGTGGGAGAGCGGGAGAGACCCAGTACTTC.

The V gene is TRBV2, the J gene TRBJ2-7, with D unclear. V gave up 4 bases and J gave up 2 bases, with 9 bases separating them. Per the germline V gene, CDR1 is SNHLY and CDR2 is FYNNEI. This CDR3 has 13 residues. The CDR3 region is CASSVVPTYEQYF. CDR3 nucleotides: TGTGCCAGCAGTGTAGTTCCGACCTACGAGCAGTACTTC.

A few counts support this clonotype. The rearrangement joins TRBV12-3 or TRBV12-4 to TRBJ2-1; the match to TRBD1 covers 7 bases. CDR3 size: 15 residues. The ends lost 6 bases at V and 7 bases at J; junction bases unmatched: 12. The CDR3 coding sequence is TGTGCCAGCAGACCCACCGGGACAGCCCCTAATGAGCAGTTCTTC. Translating it yields CASRPTGTAPNEQFF.

The chain employs TRBV15 and TRBJ2-7, with 7 bases matching TRBD2. This CDR3 region has 14 residues. The junction had 5 bases not matched to a gene; V was cut back by 5 bases and J by 1 base. Germline V gene sequence: CDR1 LNHNV, CDR2 YYDKDF (reference sequence). CDR3 bases: TGTGCCACCAGCCCGGCGGGGGATTCCTACGAGCAGTACTTC. Protein: CATSPAGDSYEQYF.